Listed here are 2 T cell receptor beta chains from one sample, sequenced in a study of cytomegalovirus exposure and HLA in healthy donors. The PCR was carried out with 60 Vbeta primers and 13 Jbeta primers. Data came from immunoSEQ multiplex PCR; TCRdb stores just in-frame clones and leaves some out. This sample has about 130,000 clones; 75% to 85% occur once, and the top ten carry just over 2.5%. The sample consisted of PBMCs. These receptors were taken from a man aged 25-45 years in good health and CMV-seronegative.

This clone was counted once. The V and J genes are TRBV12-5 and TRBJ2-6; 8 positions agree with TRBD1. Trimming removed 3 bases from V and 0 bases from J; junction bases left unmatched: 7. Germline values: CDR1 LGHNT, CDR2 FRNRAP. This CDR3 has 18 amino acids. The DNA of the CDR3 is TGTGCTAGTGGTTTTTGGACAGGGAGGAGCTCTGGGGCCAACGTCCTGACTTTC. This sequence encodes CASGFWTGRSSGANVLTF.

This chain uses TRBV5-1 with TRBJ2-3, with 7 bases aligning to TRBD2. Germline lookup yields CDR1 SGHRS and CDR2 YFSETQ. V was pared by 0 bases and J by 4 bases, with 11 bases of the junction left unmatched. The CDR3 totals 17 residues. CDR3 DNA: TGCGCCAGCAGCTTGGCCTATGGGGCGGGAGTGGCAGATACGCAGTATTTT. The encoded protein is CASSLAYGAGVADTQYF.